Listed here is a single TCR beta chain. Its matching antigen is unknown. This sample was taken from a study of early stage breast cancer tumors. Study background: Average read coverage per sample was approximately 9.4-fold. Study-level findings and limits: Functional markers like CD4, CD8 and FOXP3 were missed in bulk sequencing. Compared with adjacent normal breast, tumors showed 2.5 to 3-fold denser, more clonal T cells. In about 90% of the 16 patients, blood comparison separated tumor from normal breast.

CDR1 and CDR2 (germline): SGHTA, FQGNSA. Trimming took 7 bases from V and 8 from J, leaving 17 bases between them. The CDR3 contains 14 residues. Using immunoSEQ multiplex PCR, the repertoire was profiled, and TCRdb retains in-frame clones only, with some absent. This table holds some 58,000 clones, about 80% found once. The sample consisted of blood. The chain carries TRBV7-2 and TRBJ1-4; D perhaps matches TRBD1 (5 bases). The receptor comes from a person younger than 45 with breast cancer. The CDR3: CASNAGRGGEKLFF. Here the CDR3 DNA reads TGTGCCAGCAACGCTGGAAGGGGCGGCGAAAAACTGTTTTTT.